Here is one TCR beta chain with its context. The antigen is undetermined. This sample is part of a study of shared clonotypes between healthy human individuals. Germline values: CDR1 MGHDK, CDR2 SYGVNS. V lost 3 bases, J lost 7 bases, and 14 bases lay in between. The CDR3 covers 14 residues. Overall study results and limits: For sorted subsets, rarefaction showed incomplete sequencing despite large depth. Non-shared clonotypes had lower generation probabilities than clonotypes shared by all four sorted-subset donors. Estimated richness was generally greater in naive than memory subsets.

Measured with immunoSEQ multiplex PCR; TCRdb has only the in-frame clones, and not every one. The sample holds a few million clones, approximately 90% seen once. The source of this sequence is a man between 18 and 35 years old in good health. Input material: naive CD4+ T cells sorted from blood. Specified subset: CD45RA+ positively selected. This sequence joins TRBV25-1 and TRBJ2-3; D possibly uses TRBD1 or TRBD2 (6 bases each). This CDR3 is CASSEPGGLYTQYF. Here the CDR3 DNA reads TGTGCCAGCAGTGAGCCCGGGGGCCTCTATACGCAGTATTTT.